Each of the 15 T cell receptor beta chains below was sequenced from the same sample in a study of blood T cells in healthy people across ages. It was with a sample-barcoded 5' primer and a J-beta primer mix that a second PCR of about 7 to 12 cycles was run. TCRdb reanalysed the 5' RACE reads using MiXCR and keeps one entry per CDR3 protein. The sample has over 600,000 distinct CDR3 sequences; 35% to 50% are singletons. The material sequenced was blood. These receptor sequences come from a man of 80 years or more in good health.

This clonotype has only one observation. V and J are TRBV9 and TRBJ2-5; possibly TRBD2 for D (5 bases). V was shortened by 4 bases and J by 1 base, with 14 bases between the two germline ends. Germline lookup yields CDR1 SGDLS and CDR2 YYNGEE. The CDR3 is 15 amino acids. The CDR3 nucleotides are TGTGCCAGCAGCACCGACGAGCGGCCCCAAGAGACCCAGTACTTC. The encoded protein is CASSTDERPQETQYF.

This clonotype was detected only a few times. The chain uses TRBV28 and TRBJ2-7; 8 nucleotides align to TRBD2. The CDR3 extends over 15 amino acids. Per germline, CDR1 MDHEN and CDR2 SYDVKM. The ends lost 5 bases at V and 4 bases at J; junction bases unmatched: 10. CDR3 coding DNA: TGTGCCAGCAGTACGCCAAGCGGGAGTGTTTACGAGCAGTACTTC. It translates to CASSTPSGSVYEQYF.

This sequence joins TRBV18 and TRBJ2-1, with 14 bases aligning to TRBD2. The V and J ends lost 4 bases and 0 bases, in that order; junction bases with no gene match: 2. Germline-derived CDR1 and CDR2 are KGHSH and LQKENI. This CDR3 is built from 17 residues. DNA of the CDR3: TGTGCCAGCTCACGAGGGACTAGCGGGAGCTCCTACAATGAGCAGTTCTTC. Residues: CASSRGTSGSSYNEQFF.

The rearrangement joins TRBV27 to TRBJ2-3, with a tentative D call TRBD2 (6 bases). Per the germline V gene, CDR1 is MNHEY and CDR2 is SMNVEV (reference sequence). V was clipped by 5 bases and J by 3 bases, with 12 bases between them. The length of the CDR3 is 14 residues. The CDR3 loop is CASSPLRGTDTQYF. CDR3 nucleotide sequence: TGTGCCAGCAGTCCCCTCCGGGGGACAGATACGCAGTATTTT.

As concerns this clonotype: The junction departs from the called germline gene at one end, perhaps through a read error. The chain employs TRBV3-1 and TRBJ1-1; 10 nucleotides align to TRBD1. This CDR3 is built from 18 residues. Germline V CDR1 and CDR2: LGHDT, YNNKEL (reference sequence). CDR3 sequence reads: CVSSLRGGDRGKDTEAFF. CDR3 nucleotides: TGTGTCAGCAGCCTCCGAGGGGGGGACAGGGGTAAGGACACTGAAGCTTTCTTT.

There are a few counts of this clonotype. This chain links TRBV4-2 with TRBJ2-3, with 13 bases lining up with TRBD2. The CDR3 spans 19 residues. Germline CDR1 LGHNA, CDR2 YNFKEQ. J gave up 1 base and V 1 base, and 8 bases lay outside the gene matches. The DNA for the CDR3 is TGTGCCAGCAGCCAAGGAATGAGACTAGCGGGGGGACGCACAGATACGCAGTATTTT. Translated: CASSQGMRLAGGRTDTQYF.

This clonotype was recorded a few times. The chain couples TRBV10-2 to TRBJ2-7, with D possibly being TRBD1 (6 bases). This CDR3 contains 14 residues. The germline V gene has CDR1 WSHSY and CDR2 SAAADI. Trimming removed 6 bases at V and 0 bases at J, with 12 bases between. CDR3: CASRGAYSSYEQYF. For the CDR3, the DNA is TGCGCCAGCAGGGGGGCCTACAGCTCCTACGAGCAGTACTTC.

The CDR3 loop is CATSRGLGGISRPDTQYF. The CDR3 bases are TGTGCCACCAGCAGAGGGTTAGGGGGAATATCAAGGCCAGATACGCAGTATTTT. The chain has TRBV15 and TRBJ2-3, with D tentatively TRBD1 (6 bases). The V and J ends lost 1 base and 4 bases respectively, with 21 bases between them. The CDR3 is made up of 18 amino acids. The germline gives CDR1 LNHNV, CDR2 YYDKDF (reference sequence).

This clonotype was recorded many times. The genes are TRBV4-2 and TRBJ2-7; 10 bases are shared with TRBD2. Germline assignment: CDR1 LGHNA and CDR2 YNFKEQ. With V trimmed by 4 bases and J by 2 bases, 5 bases remained unmatched. The CDR3 loop spans 15 amino acids. Here the CDR3 DNA reads TGTGCCAGCAGCCCAGATAGCGGGGGGCCCTACGAGCAGTACTTC. Amino acids: CASSPDSGGPYEQYF.

The chain is built from TRBV4-2 and TRBJ2-7; possible D gene TRBD2, 6 bases. V was shortened by 6 bases and J by 3 bases, with 21 bases between the two germline ends. This CDR3 is 16 amino acids long. The V gene's germline CDR1 is LGHNA and CDR2 YNFKEQ. The CDR3 loop is CASSRIGASVNYEQYF. The CDR3 DNA reads TGTGCCAGCAGTCGCATCGGGGCTAGCGTGAACTACGAGCAGTACTTC.

This clonotype has more than one count but fewer than ten. This chain uses TRBV7-9 with TRBJ2-6; D not certain. Germline CDR1 is SEHNR and CDR2 is FQNEAQ (reference sequence). CDR3 size: 20 residues. V was trimmed by 5 bases and J by 0 bases, leaving 23 bases between them. In DNA, the CDR3 is TGTGCCAGCAGCCAACCCGTAATTTGGTTCCCTCGCTCTGGGGCCAACGTCCTGACTTTC. It is translated as CASSQPVIWFPRSGANVLTF.

The genes are TRBV20-1 and TRBJ2-7, with D possibly TRBD1 on 7 matching bases. The CDR3 extends over 15 amino acids. Germline CDR1 reads DFQATT; CDR2 reads SNEGSKA (reference sequence). Trimming took off 3 bases at V and 5 bases at J, with 20 bases between the two ends. The CDR3 here is CSARGQQGRRDEQYF. As DNA, the CDR3 is TGCAGTGCTAGGGGCCAACAGGGGAGGCGGGACGAGCAGTACTTC.

There are many counts of this clonotype. The chain is built from TRBV4-3 and TRBJ1-1; a possible D gene is TRBD1 (6 bases). Looked up from germline, CDR1 is LGHNA and CDR2 is YSLEER. Trimming removed 0 bases at V and 0 bases at J, with 11 bases between. The CDR3 totals 16 residues. The CDR3 nucleotides are TGCGCCAGCAGCCAAGATTTCGGGACAATGAACACTGAAGCTTTCTTT. Residues: CASSQDFGTMNTEAFF.

The chain couples TRBV11-2 to TRBJ2-5; the D gene is possibly TRBD1 (6 bases). The better agreement between TRBJ2-7 and the DNA end casts doubt on the J call. The germline gives CDR1 SGHAT, CDR2 FQNNGV. CDR3 length: 16 amino acids. This CDR3 reads CASSLEIDKGAYEQYF. The CDR3 DNA sequence: TGTGCCAGCAGCTTAGAGATTGACAAGGGGGCCTACGAGCAGTACTTC.

The chain links TRBV7-2 to TRBJ1-3; TRBD1 is a possible D gene (6 bases). The CDR3 has 16 residues. V was cut by 5 bases and J by 0 bases, with 14 bases left in between. Germline CDR1 SGHTA, CDR2 FQGNSA. In nucleotides, the CDR3 is TGTGCCAGCAGCATCGGGGGGGCCATCTCTGGAAACACCATATATTTT. Its translation: CASSIGGAISGNTIYF.